This T cell receptor beta chain was obtained from a study of tumor and adjacent non-tumor tissue in lung cancer. On the study more broadly: Stage I to III disease affected 9 to 10 men and about five women aged about 31 to 85. Each sample yielded a few million productive TCRbeta reads on average.

No cell sorting was done before RNA was extracted from the tissue. The library came from three nested PCR rounds adapted from ARM-PCR protocols. TCRdb processed the multiplex PCR reads anew with MiXCR; each CDR3 protein has one entry. The profile covers about 140,000 distinct CDR3 sequences, with around 65% appearing a single time and over 15% taken by the ten largest. V gave up 2 bases and J gave up 9 bases; unmatched junction bases: 13. CDR3 length: 17 amino acids. Germline V CDR1 and CDR2: LNHNV, YYDKDF (reference sequence). Study results and caveats: In normal lung, the top 100 clones were significantly more dominant than in tumor. Tumor tissue had significantly higher TCR diversity than normal lung.

As for this clonotype: Antigen specificity is unknown.

The chain joins TRBV15 to TRBJ2-1; 10 nucleotides match TRBD2. The source is a man aged 60-69 years with small cell lung cancer. Specimen: lung tumor tissue. The CDR3 DNA sequence: TGTGCCACCAGCAGACCAACTAGCGGGATTGCCTCGGTTGAGCAGTTCTTC. Its protein product is CATSRPTSGIASVEQFF. Full variable domain (outside the CDR3, taken from reference TRBV15 and TRBJ2-1): DAMVIQNPRYQVTQFGKPVTLSCSQTLNHNVMYWYQQKSSQAPKLLFHYYDKDFNNEADTPDNFQSRRPNTSFCFLDIRSPGLGDTAMYLCATSRPTSGIASVEQFFGPGTRLTVL.